These 18 T cell receptor beta chains came from one sample sequenced in a study of blood T cell repertoires in COVID-19. Data came from immunoSEQ multiplex PCR; TCRdb stores just in-frame clones and leaves some out. The sample records fewer than 200,000 clones, around 84% being singletons. The sequenced material came from peripheral blood. Every receptor here comes from a human donor with acute or convalescent COVID-19. The donor label of this sample is uncertain.

The rearrangement joins TRBV9 to TRBJ1-3; D remains unclear. This CDR3 is built from 16 residues. V was cut by 3 bases and J by 2 bases, with 15 bases left in between. The germline V gene has CDR1 SGDLS and CDR2 YYNGEE. The CDR3: CASSASIRGAGNTIYF. The CDR3 DNA reads as TGTGCCAGCAGCGCTAGTATCCGGGGAGCTGGAAACACCATATATTTT.

This chain connects TRBV11-2 to TRBJ2-3; D gene unclear. Germline CDR1 is SGHAT and CDR2 is FQNNGV. V was cut by 3 bases and J by 1 base, with 8 bases left in between. This CDR3 has 14 amino acids. This chain's CDR3 is CASSLGFGTDTQYF. In DNA form, the CDR3 reads TGTGCCAGCAGCTTGGGCTTCGGCACAGATACGCAGTATTTT.

The sample holds one count of this clone. The chain links TRBV5-4 to TRBJ2-1; 9 bases line up with TRBD2. V trimming: 4 bases; J trimming: 2 bases; junction bases outside the gene matches: 10. Per the germline V gene, CDR1 is SGHNT and CDR2 is YYREEE (reference sequence). This CDR3 region has 17 residues. DNA of the CDR3: TGTGCCAGCAGCCCAGCTGGGGCTAGCGGGGCCTACAATGAGCAGTTCTTC. Protein sequence: CASSPAGASGAYNEQFF. Combining the CDR3 with reference TRBV5-4 and TRBJ2-1 gives the whole variable domain ETGVTQSPTHLIKTRGQQVTLRCSSQSGHNTVSWYQQALGQGPQFIFQYYREEENGRGNFPPRFSGLQFPNYSSELNVNALELDDSALYLCASSPAGASGAYNEQFFGPGTRLTVL.

The gene calls are TRBV2 and TRBJ2-7; D is possibly TRBD2 (6 bases). The V gene lost 7 bases and the J gene lost 3 bases, with 16 bases spanning the gap. CDR1 and CDR2 (germline): SNHLY, FYNNEI. This CDR3 comprises 14 residues. The chain's CDR3 is CASIPRLGGYEQYF. CDR3 nucleotides: TGTGCCAGCATCCCCCGGCTGGGGGGCTACGAGCAGTACTTC. Full variable domain (missing parts from reference TRBV2 and TRBJ2-7): EPEVTQTPSHQVTQMGQEVILRCVPISNHLYFYWYRQILGQKVEFLVSFYNNEISEKSEIFDDQFSVERPDGSNFTLKIRSTKLEDSAMYFCASIPRLGGYEQYFGPGTRLTVT.

The chain carries TRBV29-1 and TRBJ2-7; D call uncertain. CDR1 and CDR2 (germline): SQVTM, ANQGSEA. V shed 0 bases and J shed 5 bases, with 17 bases lying between them. CDR3 length: 15 residues. CDR3 sequence reads: CSVEEGGRIANEQYF. The DNA of the CDR3 is TGCAGCGTTGAAGAGGGTGGCAGGATCGCCAACGAGCAGTACTTC.

V and J are TRBV7-2 and TRBJ1-2; 7 nucleotides align to TRBD1. The germline V gene has CDR1 SGHTA and CDR2 FQGNSA. The CDR3 is 14 residues long. V lost 3 bases and J lost 3; bases outside the gene matches: 4. CDR3 sequence (DNA): TGTGCCAGCAGCTTGGAGACAGGGTACTATGGCTACACCTTC. Translation gives CASSLETGYYGYTF.

This rearrangement joins TRBV30 to TRBJ1-3; maybe TRBD1 (5 bases). The CDR3 is 16 residues long. The V end lost 0 bases, the J end lost 4 bases, and 16 bases lay between the germline ends. CDR1 is GTSNPN and CDR2 is SVGIG in the germline V gene (reference sequence). CDR3 sequence reads: CAWSVPGISSGNTIYF. CDR3 nucleotides: TGTGCCTGGAGTGTTCCAGGGATAAGTTCAGGAAACACCATATATTTT.

This chain joins TRBV9 and TRBJ2-3, with 8 bases matching TRBD1. The CDR3 runs 15 residues. Germline loops: CDR1 SGDLS, CDR2 YYNGEE. The V gene end was trimmed by 3 bases and the J gene end by 7 bases; junction bases not matched to a gene: 10. The CDR3 DNA follows: TGTGCCAGCAGCGGTGGCGGACAGGGCGGTAATACGCAGTATTTT. This translates into CASSGGGQGGNTQYF.

The chain links TRBV28 to TRBJ2-2; 8 bases align to TRBD1. This CDR3 is built from 15 residues. J gave up 2 bases and V 2 bases, and 1 base lay outside the gene matches. Germline CDR1 reads MDHEN; CDR2 reads SYDVKM. The CDR3 sequence is CASSLTGGNTGELFF. DNA of the CDR3: TGTGCCAGCAGTTTAACAGGGGGAAACACCGGGGAGCTGTTTTTT.

This chain uses TRBV28 with TRBJ2-3; TRBD1 agrees at 11 bases. V lost 11 bases and J lost 5; bases outside the gene matches: 18. The CDR3 has 17 amino acids. Germline V gene sequence: CDR1 MDHEN, CDR2 SYDVKM. In DNA form, the CDR3 reads TGTGCCTTTGGGGACAGGGGGACGCTAGCCAGCGGAGATACGCAGTATTTT. Amino acids: CAFGDRGTLASGDTQYF.

The chain has TRBV2 and TRBJ1-5; 8 nucleotides align to TRBD1. Germline values: CDR1 SNHLY, CDR2 FYNNEI. The CDR3 totals 15 residues. V dropped 6 bases and J dropped 6; count of bases not matched to a gene: 10. The CDR3 DNA reads TGTGCCAGCAGCGCGGGGCAGGGGGCTGGTCAGCCCCAGCATTTT. Its protein product is CASSAGQGAGQPQHF.

This chain connects TRBV6-2 or TRBV6-3 to TRBJ1-2; TRBD1 agrees at 8 bases. The germline V gene encodes CDR1 MNHEY and CDR2 SVGEGT. The junction had 15 bases not matched to a gene; V was cut back by 0 bases and J by 6 bases. The CDR3 has 18 residues. CDR3 in DNA: TGTGCCAGCAGTTACTCCCAGTGGCCCTCGGGACAGGAAAATGGCTACACCTTC. Its translation: CASSYSQWPSGQENGYTF.

V and J are TRBV6-5 and TRBJ1-2; D remains ambiguous. This CDR3 has 15 amino acids. With 8 bases removed from V and 4 bases from J, the gap between germline ends came to 20 bases. CDR1 and CDR2 (germline): MNHEY, SVGAGI. CDR3 protein: CASGPAGTPFYGYTF. The CDR3 DNA sequence: TGTGCCAGCGGGCCCGCGGGAACACCTTTCTATGGCTACACCTTC.

The chain combines TRBV19 with TRBJ1-5, with a weak D call TRBD1 (6 bases). Germline assignment: CDR1 LNHDA and CDR2 SQIVND (reference sequence). The ends were cut back, 3 bases at V and 5 bases at J, with 17 bases in the middle. The CDR3 is 16 residues long. CDR3 region: CASSITGRGLHQPQHF. The DNA for the CDR3 is TGTGCCAGTAGTATCACCGGCAGGGGATTGCATCAGCCCCAGCATTTT. The full variable domain, with the rest looked up from reference TRBV19 and TRBJ1-5, is DGGITQSPKYLFRKEGQNVTLSCEQNLNHDAMYWYRQDPGQGLRLIYYSQIVNDFQKGDIAEGYSVSREKKESFPLTVTSAQKNPTAFYLCASSITGRGLHQPQHFGDGTRLSIL.

V usage is TRBV11-2 and J usage is TRBJ1-6; possibly TRBD1 for D (5 bases). V was shortened by 1 base and J by 10 bases, with 17 bases between the two germline ends. CDR1 and CDR2 from the germline V gene are SGHAT and FQNNGV. CDR3 length equals 16 residues. Here the CDR3 DNA reads TGTGCCAGCAGCTTAGGTGCGAAGGGGTATGGGTCACCCCTCCACTTT. It specifies CASSLGAKGYGSPLHF. Full variable domain (outside the CDR3, taken from reference TRBV11-2 and TRBJ1-6): EAGVAQSPRYKIIEKRQSVAFWCNPISGHATLYWYQQILGQGPKLLIQFQNNGVVDDSQLPKDRFSAERLKGVDSTLKIQPAKLEDSAVYLCASSLGAKGYGSPLHFGNGTRLTVT.

The genes are TRBV5-1 and TRBJ1-1; the D gene is possibly TRBD1 (6 bases). Germline V gene data show CDR1 as SGHRS and CDR2 as YFSETQ. The V gene lost 4 bases and the J gene lost 7 bases, with 14 bases spanning the gap. The CDR3 spans 13 residues. CDR3: CASSLEGVVEAFF. CDR3 DNA sequence: TGCGCCAGCAGCCTTGAGGGGGTGGTTGAAGCTTTCTTT.

J is TRBJ2-2 and V is TRBV5-1; D is unclear. CDR1 and CDR2 (germline): SGHRS, YFSETQ. Trimming took 3 bases from V and 0 from J, leaving 9 bases between them. The CDR3 is 15 amino acids. For the CDR3, the DNA is TGCGCCAGCAGCTCTCGAGGCGCGAACACCGGGGAGCTGTTTTTT. Protein: CASSSRGANTGELFF.

This chain joins TRBV3-1 (or the pseudogene TRBV3-2) and TRBJ1-3; D call uncertain. Germline lookup yields CDR1 LGHDT and CDR2 YNNKEL (reference sequence). The CDR3 consists of 13 residues. V was cut by 1 base and J by 4 bases, with 5 bases left in between. The DNA for the CDR3 is TGTGCCAGCAGCCAAGGGCAGGGAAACACCATATATTTT. As protein: CASSQGQGNTIYF.